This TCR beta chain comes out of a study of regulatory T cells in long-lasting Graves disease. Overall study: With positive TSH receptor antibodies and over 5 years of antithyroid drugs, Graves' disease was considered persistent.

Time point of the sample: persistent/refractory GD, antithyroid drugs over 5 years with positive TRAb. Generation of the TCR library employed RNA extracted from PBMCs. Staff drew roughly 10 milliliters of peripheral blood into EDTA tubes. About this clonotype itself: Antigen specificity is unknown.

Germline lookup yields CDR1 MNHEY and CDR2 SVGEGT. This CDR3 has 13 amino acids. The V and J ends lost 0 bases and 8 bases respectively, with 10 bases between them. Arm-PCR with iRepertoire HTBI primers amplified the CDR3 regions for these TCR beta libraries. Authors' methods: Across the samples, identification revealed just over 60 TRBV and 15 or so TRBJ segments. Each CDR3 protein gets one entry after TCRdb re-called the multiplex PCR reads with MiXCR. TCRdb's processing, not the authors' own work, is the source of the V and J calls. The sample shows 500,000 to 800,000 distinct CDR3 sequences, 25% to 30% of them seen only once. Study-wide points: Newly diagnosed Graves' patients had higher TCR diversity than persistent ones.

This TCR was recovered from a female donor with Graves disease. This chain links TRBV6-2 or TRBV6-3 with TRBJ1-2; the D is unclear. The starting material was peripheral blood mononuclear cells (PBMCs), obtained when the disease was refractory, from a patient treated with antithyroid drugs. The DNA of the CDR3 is TGTGCCAGCAGTTACTCGAGCGGTTTAGGCTACACCTTC. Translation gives CASSYSSGLGYTF.